Presented here are 3 T cell receptor beta chains from one specimen sequenced in a study of blood T cells in healthy people across ages. A second roughly 6 to 12 cycle PCR used barcoded and J-beta primers. TCRdb re-derived calls from the 5' RACE reads in MiXCR, one entry per CDR3 protein. The sample carries 1.6 million or so distinct CDR3 sequences, 30% to 40% recorded once. The specimen was blood. The receptors derive from a woman between 25 and 40 years old in good health.

Comment on this clonotype: A clone one base away is much larger, so this may be a read error. This chain joins TRBV29-1 and TRBJ2-3; D call uncertain. The CDR3 length is 12 residues. The germline V gene encodes CDR1 SQVTM and CDR2 ANQGSEA. The CDR3 DNA sequence: TGCAGCGGTGAAGACGGGACAGATACGCAGTATTTT. Protein: CSGEDGTDTQYF.

The chain employs TRBV5-1 and TRBJ2-3; 13 bases fit TRBD2. The CDR3 length is 18 residues. The germline V gene encodes CDR1 SGHRS and CDR2 YFSETQ. Trimming took 2 bases from V and 4 from J; bases not matched to a gene: 10. CDR3 residues: CASSLRTSGSANADTQYF. As DNA, the CDR3 is TGCGCCAGCAGCTTAAGGACTAGCGGGAGCGCGAACGCAGATACGCAGTATTTT.

This clonotype was seen a handful of times. This chain connects TRBV10-3 to TRBJ2-1; 9 bases fit TRBD2. The CDR3 totals 17 residues. Germline loops: CDR1 ENHRY, CDR2 SYGVKD. V shed 0 bases, J shed 8 bases, and the junction held 11 bases outside the gene matches. The CDR3: CAISESPRVAGDDEQFF. The CDR3 DNA follows: TGTGCCATCAGTGAGTCACCCCGGGTAGCGGGGGACGATGAGCAGTTCTTC.